This T cell receptor beta chain appears in the sequencing data of a study of PD-1 blockade in classical Hodgkin lymphoma. Time point in this sample: cycle 4 day 1 (C4D1), after 5 to 7 weeks of nivolumab. Each patient relapsed following autologous stem cell transplantation, and prior brentuximab vedotin exposure differed. On this clone: Its antigen remains unknown.

Generated by immunoSEQ multiplex PCR, the TCRdb table keeps only in-frame clones and is missing some. The sample has roughly 48,000 clones, around nine tenths seen once; the top ten hold 6% to 7.5%. Germline V gene lookup returns CDR1 SNHLY and CDR2 FYNNEI. The CDR3 extends over 14 amino acids. The V and J ends lost 9 bases and 9 bases, in that order; junction bases with no gene match: 10. Study observations and caveats: After ASCT, patients who started nivolumab under 1 year later were excluded.

The rearrangement uses TRBV2 and TRBJ2-3; 12 bases are a match to TRBD1. The source material was peripheral blood mononuclear cells (PBMCs), sampled before the fourth cycle of nivolumab. The receptor was derived from a human donor with classical Hodgkin lymphoma. Here the CDR3 DNA reads TGTGCCAGGAGCGGGGACAGGGGGCGGGAGACGCAGTATTTT. Its translation is CARSGDRGRETQYF.